One sample yielded the 13 T cell receptor beta chains listed below, sequenced in a study of Ad26.COV2.S vaccination and SARS-CoV-2 variants. Sample treatment: about 20 received Ad26.COV2.S at low or high dose, single or two shots; 5 received placebo; per-sample allocation not given. After the first vaccine or placebo injection, samples were drawn on day 63. Generated by immunoSEQ multiplex PCR, the TCRdb table keeps only in-frame clones and is missing some. Of hundreds of thousands of clones in the sample, 80% to 90% are singletons; the top ten hold about 3.5%. Sequenced material: peripheral blood, taken in a trial of Ad26.COV2.S vaccine versus placebo. The receptor set was obtained from a person between 18 and 60 years old who received the Ad26.COV2.S COVID-19 vaccine or a placebo.

This rearrangement joins TRBV5-6 to TRBJ2-7; no clear D. Germline CDR1 and CDR2: SGHDT and YYEEEE. This CDR3 has 13 amino acids. The ends were cut back, 2 bases at V and 9 bases at J, with 15 bases in the middle. CDR3 in DNA: TGTGCCAGCAGCTTCGGTAGGGATTTAGGGCAGTACTTC. It yields the protein CASSFGRDLGQYF.

The J gene is TRBJ1-1, the V gene TRBV27, with D tentatively TRBD1 (6 bases). The CDR3 extends over 17 amino acids. V was cut by 6 bases and J by 4 bases, with 24 bases left in between. Per the germline V gene, CDR1 is MNHEY and CDR2 is SMNVEV (reference sequence). The CDR3 nucleotides read TGTGCCAGCAGCCCCAGGGGCCTTTTGGGGATATTCACTGAAGCTTTCTTT. It specifies CASSPRGLLGIFTEAFF.

This rearrangement joins TRBV19 to TRBJ1-1; unclear D gene. V lost 3 bases and J lost 1, with 15 bases in between. The CDR3 has 16 amino acids. In germline, CDR1 is LNHDA, CDR2 SQIVND (reference sequence). The CDR3: CASSIARRGSNTEAFF. CDR3 bases: TGTGCCAGTAGTATCGCAAGAAGAGGGTCGAACACTGAAGCTTTCTTT.

The chain combines TRBV4-2 with TRBJ2-3; D is tentatively TRBD1 or TRBD2 (5 bases each). V gave up 1 base and J gave up 2 bases, with 13 bases separating them. Germline V CDR1 and CDR2: LGHNA, YNFKEQ. The CDR3 is 16 amino acids. Written as DNA, the CDR3 is TGTGCCAGCAGCCAAGGGGACGGATTAAACACAGATACGCAGTATTTT. This gives the protein CASSQGDGLNTDTQYF.

V is TRBV19 and J is TRBJ1-5, with D unclear. The V end was cut by 6 bases, the J end by 5 bases, with 17 bases between. CDR1 LNHDA and CDR2 SQIVND come from the germline V gene (reference sequence). This CDR3 comprises 15 residues. CDR3 nucleotide sequence: TGTGCCAGTAGGGAGAATCATCACAGCTATCAGCCCCAGCATTTT. It codes for CASRENHHSYQPQHF.

With respect to this clone: The sample has other DNA sequences that encode this CDR3 too. The gene calls are TRBV27 and TRBJ1-5, with D possibly TRBD1 on 5 matching bases. Germline V gene data show CDR1 as MNHEY and CDR2 as SMNVEV (reference sequence). The CDR3 has 15 residues. The germline V and J ends were trimmed by 2 bases and 1 base, with 9 bases remaining between them. CDR3 DNA: TGTGCCAGCAGTTTACAGGGAGGGAGCAATCAGCCCCAGCATTTT. Protein product: CASSLQGGSNQPQHF.

In this sample, this clone turned up a few times. This chain connects TRBV10-3 to TRBJ1-1, with TRBD1 as a possible D gene (6 bases). The germline CDR1 and CDR2 sequences are ENHRY and SYGVKD. V was shortened by 10 bases and J by 0 bases, with 18 bases between the two germline ends. The CDR3 covers 15 residues. CDR3 sequence reads: CATIEGRGMNTEAFF. CDR3 coding DNA: TGTGCCACGATCGAGGGAAGGGGGATGAACACTGAAGCTTTCTTT.

This clone has ten or more counts. J is TRBJ1-6 and V is TRBV30; D possibly corresponds to TRBD1 (5 bases). The CDR3 contains 12 residues. Germline loops: CDR1 GTSNPN, CDR2 SVGIG (reference sequence). V was pared by 8 bases and J by 7 bases, with 12 bases between. The CDR3 sequence: CATGLRNSPLHF. The CDR3 nucleotides read TGTGCCACGGGACTACGGAATTCACCCCTCCACTTT.

The rearrangement links TRBV3-1 (or the pseudogene TRBV3-2) to TRBJ1-1; D not resolved. Trimming left V 1 base short and J 8 bases short, with 14 bases between. Germline values: CDR1 LGHDT, CDR2 YNNKEL (reference sequence). The CDR3 runs 14 residues. The CDR3 DNA follows: TGTGCCAGCAGCCAAGTCGTCAGCGGGGTCGAAGCTTTCTTT. Protein product: CASSQVVSGVEAFF.

V gene TRBV18 combines with J gene TRBJ1-2; D not resolved. The CDR3 length is 15 residues. Trimming took off 0 bases at V and 5 bases at J, with 13 bases between the two ends. CDR1 is KGHSH, CDR2 LQKENI, per germline. CDR3 in amino acids: CASSPPSQARYGYTF. The CDR3 DNA follows: TGTGCCAGCTCACCACCTTCTCAGGCCAGGTATGGCTACACCTTC.

The rearrangement joins TRBV19 to TRBJ2-3; the match to TRBD1 covers 7 bases. CDR1 LNHDA and CDR2 SQIVND come from the germline V gene (reference sequence). V gave up 0 bases and J gave up 2 bases; unmatched junction bases: 5. The CDR3 is made up of 16 amino acids. The DNA of the CDR3 is TGTGCCAGTAGTATAGACCCACAGGGGTCCACAGATACGCAGTATTTT. Translating gives CASSIDPQGSTDTQYF.

The chain has TRBV7-9 and TRBJ2-1; D perhaps matches TRBD2 (6 bases). Looked up from germline, CDR1 is SEHNR and CDR2 is FQNEAQ (reference sequence). The V end lost 8 bases, the J end lost 5 bases, and 19 bases lay between the germline ends. The CDR3 is 15 residues long. The CDR3 loop reads CASGDLIGRHNEQFF. The CDR3 DNA reads as TGTGCCAGCGGCGATCTAATAGGGAGGCACAATGAGCAGTTCTTC.

The chain combines TRBV9 with TRBJ1-6; 8 positions match TRBD1. The CDR3 has 14 amino acids. The V and J ends lost 2 bases and 7 bases, in that order; junction bases with no gene match: 2. In germline, CDR1 is SGDLS, CDR2 YYNGEE. DNA of the CDR3: TGTGCCAGCAGCGTGACAGGGGCCAATTCACCCCTCCACTTT. Translating gives CASSVTGANSPLHF.